Shown below are 6 T cell receptor beta chains from a single sample sequenced in a study of memory CD4+ T cells and cytomegalovirus serostatus. The sort gate was single viable CD3+CD4+CD8-CD45RO+ cells for memory CD4+ T cells. Assay used: immunoSEQ multiplex PCR; TCRdb lists only in-frame clones, some missing. The table shows roughly 39,000 clones, with 60% to 85% occurring only once. Sample: memory CD4+ T cells from blood. The receptor source for this set is an adult in good health and CMV-seronegative.

This clone showed up just a few times. The V gene is TRBV28, the J gene TRBJ1-3; D possibly corresponds to TRBD1 (6 bases). Trimming took 8 bases from V and 2 from J, leaving 13 bases between them. The CDR3 covers 14 residues. The germline V gene has CDR1 MDHEN and CDR2 SYDVKM. The CDR3 DNA reads as TGTGCCAGCGGTGTTACAGGGACTGGAAACACCATATATTTT. Encoded protein: CASGVTGTGNTIYF.

This clone was observed once. The J gene is TRBJ2-5, the V gene TRBV6-6; D unclear. Trimming removed 2 bases from V and 2 bases from J, with 0 bases in between. The CDR3 is made up of 11 amino acids. Germline CDR1 and CDR2: MNHNY and SVGAGI (reference sequence). The CDR3 sequence: CASSYQETQYF. CDR3 bases: TGTGCCAGCAGTTACCAAGAGACCCAGTACTTC.

This clone was observed a handful of times. The gene calls are TRBV6-1 and TRBJ1-6, with 9 bases identical to TRBD1. V lost 11 bases to trimming and J lost 9 bases; unmatched junction nucleotides: 11. Germline V gene lookup returns CDR1 MNHNS and CDR2 SASEGT. There are 14 residues in the CDR3. The CDR3 loop is CAVAAGDRASPLHF. The CDR3 region has the DNA TGTGCCGTAGCCGCGGGGGACAGGGCTTCACCCCTCCACTTT.

CDR3 sequence (DNA): TGTGCCAGCTCATCGGGACTAGCGGGGGGGCCCATCCAAGAGACCCAGTACTTC. It encodes CASSSGLAGGPIQETQYF. The chain recombines TRBV18 with TRBJ2-5, with 16 bases that match TRBD2. V lost 5 bases, J lost 1 base, and 7 bases stayed unmatched. Germline CDR1 KGHSH, CDR2 LQKENI. The CDR3 runs 18 residues.

The chain employs TRBV18 and TRBJ2-3; 7 bases fit TRBD2. Germline values: CDR1 KGHSH, CDR2 LQKENI. The CDR3 runs 14 residues. J gave up 1 base and V 6 bases, and 4 bases lay outside the gene matches. CDR3 coding DNA: TGTGCCAGCTCCCCAAGCGGGGGCACAGATACGCAGTATTTT. Translated, it gives CASSPSGGTDTQYF.

The chain combines TRBV19 with TRBJ2-3; 12 bases fit TRBD2. The CDR3 has 16 residues. In germline, CDR1 is LNHDA, CDR2 SQIVND (reference sequence). J lost 5 bases, V lost 5 bases, and 8 bases had no gene match. CDR3 nucleotides: TGTGCCAGTAGTGCCCGACTAGCGGGGGTAGGAGATACGCAGTATTTT. The encoded protein is CASSARLAGVGDTQYF.